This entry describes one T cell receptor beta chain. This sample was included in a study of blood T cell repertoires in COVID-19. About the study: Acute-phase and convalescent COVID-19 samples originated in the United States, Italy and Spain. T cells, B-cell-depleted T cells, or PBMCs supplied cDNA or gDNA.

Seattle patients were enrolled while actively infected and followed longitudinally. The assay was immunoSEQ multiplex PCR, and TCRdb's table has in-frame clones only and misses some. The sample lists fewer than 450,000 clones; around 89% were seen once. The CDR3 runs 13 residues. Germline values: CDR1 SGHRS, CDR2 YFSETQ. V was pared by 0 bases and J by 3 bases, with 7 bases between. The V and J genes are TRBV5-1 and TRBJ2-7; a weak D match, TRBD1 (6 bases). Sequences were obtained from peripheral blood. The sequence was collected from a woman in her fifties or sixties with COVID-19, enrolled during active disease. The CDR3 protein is CASSLVQGYEQYF. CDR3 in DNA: TGCGCCAGCAGCTTGGTACAGGGCTACGAGCAGTACTTC. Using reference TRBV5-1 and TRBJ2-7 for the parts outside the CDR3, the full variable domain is KAGVTQTPRYLIKTRGQQVTLSCSPISGHRSVSWYQQTPGQGLQFLFEYFSETQRNKGNFPGRFSGRQFSNSRSEMNVSTLELGDSALYLCASSLVQGYEQYFGPGTRLTVT.